This entry lists 23 T cell receptor beta chains sequenced from one sample in a study of T cells after yellow fever vaccination. One entry per CDR3 protein results from TCRdb running MiXCR on the 5' RACE reads. Of approximately 550,000 distinct CDR3 sequences listed, about 19% are singletons. The sample in question was PBMCs, obtained 15 days after the yellow fever booster vaccination. These receptors were collected from a man under 40 who received the YFV17D yellow fever vaccine.

The genes are TRBV12-3 or TRBV12-4 and TRBJ1-4; D uncertain. Trimming removed 1 base at V and 6 bases at J, with 9 bases between. This CDR3 has 14 amino acids. For the CDR3, the DNA is TGTGCCAGCAGTTTAGGCAGCGGGGATGAAAAACTGTTTTTT. Encoded protein: CASSLGSGDEKLFF.

This chain connects TRBV7-3 to TRBJ2-1; TRBD2 matches at 11 bases. This CDR3 contains 15 residues. J gave up 6 bases and V 5 bases, and 6 bases lay outside the gene matches. Germline V lookup: CDR1 SGHTA, CDR2 FQGTGA. The CDR3 region has the DNA TGTGCCAGCAGCGTACTAGCGGGAGTAAGCAATGAGCAGTTCTTC. As protein: CASSVLAGVSNEQFF.

The chain joins TRBV20-1 to TRBJ2-1, with 8 bases matching TRBD2. V lost 5 bases and J lost 3; bases outside the gene matches: 6. This CDR3 comprises 14 residues. Germline CDR1 and CDR2: DFQATT and SNEGSKA (reference sequence). The CDR3 nucleotides read TGCAGTGCTGGAACTAGCGGCTACTACAATGAGCAGTTCTTC. This codes for CSAGTSGYYNEQFF.

This chain joins TRBV5-1 and TRBJ2-7; D not resolved. CDR1 and CDR2 from the germline V gene are SGHRS and YFSETQ. Trimming took 1 base from V and 1 from J, leaving 15 bases between them. The CDR3 is 16 amino acids. The CDR3 coding sequence is TGCGCCAGCAGCTTGTCCACGGGTATGGTGTCCTACGAGCAGTACTTC. This sequence encodes CASSLSTGMVSYEQYF.

This clonotype showed up just a few times. The genes are TRBV7-2 and TRBJ2-1; unclear D gene. Trimming pared 3 bases from V and 9 bases from J, leaving 15 bases between. The V gene's germline CDR1 is SGHTA and CDR2 FQGNSA. The CDR3 is 14 amino acids. The CDR3 sequence: CASSLGLVLGEQFF. The CDR3, as DNA: TGTGCCAGCAGCTTGGGCCTCGTCCTCGGTGAGCAGTTCTTC.

In its sample, this clonotype was seen a few times. The chain links TRBV5-5 to TRBJ2-4; D not resolved. CDR3 length: 13 residues. Trimming left V 3 bases short and J 5 bases short, with 9 bases between. The germline gives CDR1 SGHKS, CDR2 YYEKEE (reference sequence). The CDR3 DNA sequence: TGTGCCAGCAGCTATGGTTCGGAAAACATTCAGTACTTC. Protein: CASSYGSENIQYF.

This rearrangement joins TRBV29-1 to TRBJ2-7; D uncertain. The length of the CDR3 is 11 residues. The germline V gene encodes CDR1 SQVTM and CDR2 ANQGSEA. Trimming removed 0 bases from V and 3 bases from J, with 3 bases in between. The CDR3 loop is CSVEEYYEQYF. The DNA of the CDR3 is TGCAGCGTTGAAGAGTACTACGAGCAGTACTTC.

The genes are TRBV18 and TRBJ2-7; TRBD2 agrees at 8 bases. The germline gives CDR1 KGHSH, CDR2 LQKENI. The CDR3 contains 17 residues. V shed 3 bases and J 2 bases; nucleotides not matched to a gene: 12. The CDR3 region is CASSPILRTSGAYEQYF. The CDR3 DNA is TGTGCCAGCTCACCGATTTTACGAACTAGCGGTGCCTACGAGCAGTACTTC.

This clonotype appeared a few times. The V call is TRBV11-2, the J call TRBJ1-6; 10 nucleotides agree with TRBD1. The CDR3 contains 19 residues. Germline values: CDR1 SGHAT, CDR2 FQNNGV. V shed 5 bases and J 0 bases; nucleotides not matched to a gene: 10. This CDR3 reads CASSPRDRGKSSYNSPLHF. The DNA for the CDR3 is TGTGCCAGCAGCCCTAGGGACAGGGGAAAAAGCTCCTATAATTCACCCCTCCACTTT.

A few counts support this clonotype. The V gene is TRBV9, the J gene TRBJ2-7; D possibly matches TRBD1 or TRBD2 (5 bases each). From germline, CDR1 is SGDLS and CDR2 YYNGEE. Trimming took 0 bases from V and 8 from J, leaving 18 bases between them. This CDR3 comprises 15 residues. Written as DNA, the CDR3 is TGTGCCAGCAGCGTAGATGCTGGGACCCGAATCAAGCAGTACTTC. Translating it yields CASSVDAGTRIKQYF.

This clonotype was recorded a few times. J is TRBJ2-1 and V is TRBV3-1; 8 bases fit TRBD2. The V and J ends lost 6 bases and 8 bases, in that order; junction bases with no gene match: 6. CDR3 size: 13 residues. In germline, CDR1 is LGHDT, CDR2 YNNKEL (reference sequence). The CDR3 bases are TGTGCCAGCAGACCCGGGGGGGTGGATGAGCAGTTCTTC. Its translation is CASRPGGVDEQFF.

The rearrangement joins TRBV5-4 to TRBJ2-3; 12 bases fit TRBD2. CDR1 is SGHNT and CDR2 is YYREEE in the germline V gene (reference sequence). The V segment lost 4 bases and the J segment 3 bases; nucleotides outside the gene matches: 6. There are 16 residues in the CDR3. The CDR3 DNA reads as TGTGCCAGCAGCCCCGTACTAGCGGGAGGAACAGATACGCAGTATTTT. Translated, it gives CASSPVLAGGTDTQYF.

The genes are TRBV12-3 or TRBV12-4 and TRBJ2-1, with TRBD2 identical over 12 bases. V was pared by 5 bases and J by 4 bases, with 3 bases of the junction left unmatched. This CDR3 region has 15 residues. The CDR3 DNA is TGTGCCAGCAGTAAAACTAGCGGGAGGTACAATGAGCAGTTCTTC. Translation: CASSKTSGRYNEQFF.

This clonotype showed up just a few times. CDR3: CASRVFGPPGGELFF. The CDR3 DNA reads as TGTGCCAGCAGGGTATTCGGTCCTCCCGGCGGGGAGCTGTTTTTT. The chain is built from TRBV3-1 and TRBJ2-2; D is unclear. Trimming pared 6 bases from V and 7 bases from J, leaving 18 bases between. Per germline, CDR1 LGHDT and CDR2 YNNKEL (reference sequence). The CDR3 runs to 15 residues. Using reference TRBV3-1 and TRBJ2-2 for the parts outside the CDR3, the full variable domain is DTAVSQTPKYLVTQMGNDKSIKCEQNLGHDTMYWYKQDSKKFLKIMFSYNNKELIINETVPNRFSPKSPDKAHLNLHINSLELGDSAVYFCASRVFGPPGGELFFGEGSRLTVL.

The V call is TRBV30, the J call TRBJ2-1, with 7 bases identical to TRBD2. V shed 7 bases, J shed 5 bases, and the junction held 8 bases outside the gene matches. The CDR3 is 13 residues long. The germline CDR1 and CDR2 sequences are GTSNPN and SVGIG (reference sequence). The CDR3 DNA sequence: TGTGCCTTATCGGGAGGAGCCGACAATGAGCAGTTCTTC. This sequence encodes CALSGGADNEQFF.

The rearrangement uses TRBV9 and TRBJ2-7; TRBD1 matches 9 bases. The J segment lost 6 bases and the V segment lost 3 bases, leaving 10 bases of the junction unmatched. The germline V gene encodes CDR1 SGDLS and CDR2 YYNGEE. This CDR3 region has 15 residues. The CDR3 bases are TGTGCCAGCAGCGCTTTGGGACAGGGTGTCTTCGAGCAGTACTTC. Translated: CASSALGQGVFEQYF. Drawing the rest from reference TRBV9 and TRBJ2-7, the complete variable domain is DSGVTQTPKHLITATGQRVTLRCSPRSGDLSVYWYQQSLDQGLQFLIQYYNGEERAKGNILERFSAQQFPDLHSELNLSSLELGDSALYFCASSALGQGVFEQYFGPGTRLTVT.

The rearrangement uses TRBV15 and TRBJ2-2, with 8 bases identical to TRBD1. With 4 bases clipped from V and 5 bases from J, the junction kept 3 bases outside the gene matches. In germline, CDR1 is LNHNV, CDR2 YYDKDF (reference sequence). The CDR3 consists of 14 residues. DNA of the CDR3: TGTGCCACCAGCACGACAGGGGAAACCGGGGAGCTGTTTTTT. This codes for CATSTTGETGELFF.

The rearrangement links TRBV20-1 to TRBJ1-2; D ambiguous. The germline V and J ends were trimmed by 1 base and 2 bases, with 8 bases remaining between them. CDR3 length: 13 amino acids. CDR1 is DFQATT, CDR2 SNEGSKA, per germline (reference sequence). The CDR3 protein is CSARVTDNYGYTF. The CDR3 DNA reads as TGCAGTGCTAGAGTTACGGACAACTATGGCTACACCTTC.

The chain joins TRBV7-9 to TRBJ2-5; D call uncertain. The CDR3 runs to 13 residues. Trimming removed 7 bases from V and 0 bases from J, with 9 bases in between. Per the germline V gene, CDR1 is SEHNR and CDR2 is FQNEAQ (reference sequence). The CDR3 DNA reads as TGTGCCAGCAAGGCCGGTAACCAAGAGACCCAGTACTTC. This sequence encodes CASKAGNQETQYF.

This chain uses TRBV20-1 with TRBJ2-1, with TRBD2 matching 10 bases. Germline V gene lookup returns CDR1 DFQATT and CDR2 SNEGSKA (reference sequence). This CDR3 spans 14 amino acids. Germline trimming cut 5 bases from V and 7 bases from J; bases unmatched to any gene: 8. CDR3: CSALGLAGENEQFF. As DNA, the CDR3 is TGCAGTGCTTTGGGGCTAGCGGGAGAGAATGAGCAGTTCTTC.

The chain employs TRBV27 and TRBJ2-7; TRBD1 might be the D (5 bases). This CDR3 is built from 15 residues. Trimming shortened V by 10 bases and J by 5 bases, and 24 bases separated the two germline ends. Germline CDR1 reads MNHEY; CDR2 reads SMNVEV (reference sequence). This CDR3 is CATLRVAPVRDEQYF. As DNA, the CDR3 is TGTGCCACCCTCAGGGTGGCTCCGGTTAGGGACGAGCAGTACTTC.

The chain links TRBV5-1 to TRBJ2-2, with 9 bases that match TRBD2. Per germline, CDR1 SGHRS and CDR2 YFSETQ. The CDR3 length is 18 residues. V lost 0 bases, J lost 0 bases, and 6 bases stayed unmatched. CDR3 in amino acids: CASSLAAGGLPNTGELFF. The CDR3, as DNA: TGCGCCAGCAGCTTGGCCGCGGGAGGGTTGCCGAACACCGGGGAGCTGTTTTTT.

This sequence joins TRBV7-2 and TRBJ2-3; D ambiguous. Trimming took off 0 bases at V and 3 bases at J, with 22 bases between the two ends. Per germline, CDR1 SGHTA and CDR2 FQGNSA. The CDR3 covers 19 residues. For the CDR3, the DNA is TGTGCCAGCAGCTTAGCGCAAGGGATGGCGGTCGCCGGGACAGATACGCAGTATTTT. Protein: CASSLAQGMAVAGTDTQYF.